One sample yielded the 15 T cell receptor delta chains listed below, sequenced in a study of Vδ1+ human thymocytes (dated by TCRdb to 2016 to 2019). Summary of the overall study and its limitations: In contrast to oligoclonal peripheral blood repertoires, thymic TRG and TRD repertoires appeared to be highly polyclonal with Gaussian CDR3 length distributions.

Sequenced using an Illumina MiSeq. RNA extraction was performed with the RNeasy mini kit, and reverse transcription was done with Superscript III. To generate the CDR3 amplicons, a multiplex PCR was run using pooled V-gene forward primers together with a constant-region reverse primer that carried Illumina adaptor overhangs. TCRdb reprocessed the public reads with the caller CATT; rows with the same DNA were merged afterwards. The sample table contains roughly 55,000 delta-chain clones; only one count was recorded for more than 15% of them. Under 0.55% of the sample lies in the top ten. The antigens of these receptors remain unknown. Sequencing was performed on Vdelta1+ gamma-delta thymocytes from the thymus. According to the study, the label for this sample's cell subset or site signals: FACS-sorted CD3+ TCRalphabeta- TCRVdelta1+ TCRVdelta2- thymocytes. Receptors were obtained from a boy younger than two who had congenital heart surgery.

There are a few counts of this clone. V and J are TRDV1 and TRDJ1, with TRDD3 matching over 10 bases. Germline V gene sequence: CDR1 TSWWSYY, CDR2 QGS. With 1 base clipped from V and 0 bases from J, the junction kept 41 bases outside the gene matches. CDR3 length: 29 residues. The chain's CDR3 is CALGEPQQPIFPQEAYWGIDRQHTDKLIF. The CDR3 DNA reads TGTGCTCTTGGGGAACCCCAACAGCCCATATTCCCTCAGGAAGCGTACTGGGGGATCGACCGACAACACACCGATAAACTCATCTTT.

This clone was detected a few times. The genes are TRDV1 and TRDJ1, with D perhaps TRDD2 or TRDD3 (5 bases each). Trimming cost V 8 bases and J 4 bases, with 23 bases left between them. The CDR3 sequence is 16 residues long. From germline, CDR1 is TSWWSYY and CDR2 QGS. This CDR3 is CALYSLALLDNDKLIF. CDR3 nucleotide sequence: TGTGCTCTTTATTCCCTGGCCCTACTGGATAACGATAAACTCATCTTT.

The chain links TRDV1 to TRDJ1; 13 nucleotides line up with TRDD3. CDR1 is TSWWSYY, CDR2 QGS, per germline. There are 26 residues in the CDR3. V was pared by 4 bases and J by 4 bases, with 36 bases of the junction left unmatched. CDR3 residues: CALGGEDNSSTFRTGGYDLCDDKLIF. CDR3 DNA sequence: TGTGCTCTTGGGGGAGAAGACAACTCATCAACCTTTCGTACTGGGGGATACGATTTATGTGACGATAAACTCATCTTT.

This clone was picked up a small number of times. J is TRDJ1 and V is TRDV1; 11 bases fit TRDD3. The germline V gene encodes CDR1 TSWWSYY and CDR2 QGS. The CDR3 extends over 19 amino acids. After removal of 4 bases from V and 2 bases from J, the junction contained 15 bases not matched to a gene. The CDR3 DNA sequence: TGTGCTCTTGGGGTAATAAGCCTACGTGACTGGGGGATAACCGATAAACTCATCTTT. Amino acids: CALGVISLRDWGITDKLIF.

This chain joins TRDV1 and TRDJ1; 11 bases line up with TRDD3. Germline assignment: CDR1 TSWWSYY and CDR2 QGS. The CDR3 has 18 residues. With 4 bases clipped from V and 3 bases from J, the junction kept 13 bases outside the gene matches. The CDR3 DNA reads TGTGCTCTTGGGGTTTACTGGGGGATAGATCCCTTCGCCGATAAACTCATCTTT. Translating gives CALGVYWGIDPFADKLIF.

This clone appeared a few times. The V call is TRDV1, the J call TRDJ1; possibly TRDD2 or TRDD3 for D (5 bases each). V dropped 5 bases and J dropped 0 bases, with 16 bases sitting between them. Germline-derived CDR1 and CDR2 are TSWWSYY and QGS. The CDR3 is 16 residues long. CDR3 in DNA: TGTGCTCTTGGGAATCTTCCCGGGGGTTACACCGATAAACTCATCTTT. It yields the protein CALGNLPGGYTDKLIF.

This clone was counted only a few times. The J gene is TRDJ1, the V gene TRDV1, with D unclear. Per germline, CDR1 TSWWSYY and CDR2 QGS. V shed 5 bases and J shed 0 bases, with 10 bases lying between them. There are 14 residues in the CDR3. The CDR3 sequence is CALGISLYTDKLIF. In nucleotides, the CDR3 is TGTGCTCTTGGGATCTCTTTGTACACCGATAAACTCATCTTT.

The table lists this clone with a few counts. The chain couples TRDV1 to TRDJ1; 9 bases match TRDD3. From germline, CDR1 is TSWWSYY and CDR2 QGS. There are 22 residues in the CDR3. J gave up 0 bases and V 0 bases, and 20 bases lay outside the gene matches. The CDR3 sequence is CALGELRRAANWGTRYTDKLIF. CDR3 coding DNA: TGTGCTCTTGGGGAACTTAGGAGGGCCGCCAACTGGGGGACACGGTACACCGATAAACTCATCTTT.

This clone was detected a few times. The chain carries TRDV1 and TRDJ1, with TRDD3 matching 13 bases. The J segment lost 0 bases and the V segment lost 3 bases, leaving 19 bases of the junction unmatched. Germline V gene data show CDR1 as TSWWSYY and CDR2 as QGS. CDR3 length: 22 residues. Here the CDR3 reads CALGERSGVVLGDTRYTDKLIF. CDR3 DNA sequence: TGTGCTCTTGGGGAGCGTTCTGGAGTGGTACTGGGGGATACGCGTTACACCGATAAACTCATCTTT.

The sample holds a few counts of this clone. The V gene is TRDV1, the J gene TRDJ1, with D maybe TRDD2 (5 bases). The germline gives CDR1 TSWWSYY, CDR2 QGS. The CDR3 runs to 17 residues. Between the trimmed V and J ends, which lost 1 base and 2 bases, there was a span of 17 bases. The chain's CDR3 is CALGEQSRPTYTDKLIF. In DNA form, the CDR3 reads TGTGCTCTTGGGGAACAGTCTAGGCCTACTTATACCGATAAACTCATCTTT.

This clone occurred a few times. This rearrangement joins TRDV1 to TRDJ1; D unresolved. The CDR3 totals 15 residues. Germline V gene lookup returns CDR1 TSWWSYY and CDR2 QGS. V gave up 1 base and J gave up 1 base, with 10 bases separating them. The CDR3 here is CALGEPTVRTDKLIF. CDR3 bases: TGTGCTCTTGGGGAACCTACGGTGCGCACCGATAAACTCATCTTT.

In this sample, this clone turned up a few times. The chain is built from TRDV1 and TRDJ1, with TRDD3 identical over 12 bases. The CDR3 consists of 17 residues. V dropped 2 bases and J dropped 9; count of bases not matched to a gene: 13. Germline assignment: CDR1 TSWWSYY and CDR2 QGS. CDR3 nucleotide sequence: TGTGCTCTTGGGGAATGTCCCTCACTGGGGGATACAAAGGAACTCATCTTT. Its translation: CALGECPSLGDTKELIF.

The chain has TRDV1 and TRDJ1; no definite D call. CDR3 length: 18 residues. Per germline, CDR1 TSWWSYY and CDR2 QGS. The V end lost 0 bases, the J end lost 1 base, and 18 bases lay between the germline ends. In DNA form, the CDR3 reads TGTGCTCTTGGGGAACTTACCGATTCTTTCCCAGGCACCGATAAACTCATCTTT. Amino acid sequence: CALGELTDSFPGTDKLIF.

This clone came up a few times. This chain links TRDV1 with TRDJ1; D is undetermined. From germline, CDR1 is TSWWSYY and CDR2 QGS. The germline V and J ends were trimmed by 4 bases and 7 bases, with 16 bases remaining between them. The length of the CDR3 is 14 residues. CDR3 loop: CALGGPPGTGKLIF. CDR3 in DNA: TGTGCTCTTGGGGGACCTCCGGGTACGGGTAAACTCATCTTT.

The table lists this clone with a few counts. The rearrangement uses TRDV1 and TRDJ1, with D uncertain. Trimming shortened V by 1 base and J by 4 bases, and 10 bases separated the two germline ends. This CDR3 is 14 amino acids long. Germline CDR1 and CDR2: TSWWSYY and QGS. CDR3 nucleotide sequence: TGTGCTCTTGGGGAACGTGATCCGGGCGATAAACTCATCTTT. Its protein product is CALGERDPGDKLIF.